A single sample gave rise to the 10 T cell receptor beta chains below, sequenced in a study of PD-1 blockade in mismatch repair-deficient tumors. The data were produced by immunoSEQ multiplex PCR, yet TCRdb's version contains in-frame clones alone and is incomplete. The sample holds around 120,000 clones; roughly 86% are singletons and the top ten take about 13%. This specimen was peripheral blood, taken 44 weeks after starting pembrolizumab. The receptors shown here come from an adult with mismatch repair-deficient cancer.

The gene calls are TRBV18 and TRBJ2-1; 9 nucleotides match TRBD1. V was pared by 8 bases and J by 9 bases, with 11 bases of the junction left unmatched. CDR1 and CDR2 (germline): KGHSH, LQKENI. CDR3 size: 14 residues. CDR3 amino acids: CASQGQGKGSEQFF. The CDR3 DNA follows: TGTGCCAGCCAGGGACAGGGCAAGGGTTCTGAGCAGTTCTTC.

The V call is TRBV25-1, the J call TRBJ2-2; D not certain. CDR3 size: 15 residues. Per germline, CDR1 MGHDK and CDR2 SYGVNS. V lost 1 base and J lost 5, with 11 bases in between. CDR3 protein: CASSEFGIPTGELFF. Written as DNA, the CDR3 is TGTGCCAGCAGTGAATTCGGCATTCCAACCGGGGAGCTGTTTTTT.

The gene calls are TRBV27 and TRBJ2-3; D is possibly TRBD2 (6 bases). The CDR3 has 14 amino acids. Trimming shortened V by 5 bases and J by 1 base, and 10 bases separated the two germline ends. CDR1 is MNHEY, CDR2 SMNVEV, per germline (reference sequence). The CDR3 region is CASSIIAGTDTQYF. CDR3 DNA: TGTGCCAGCAGTATTATAGCGGGCACAGATACGCAGTATTTT.

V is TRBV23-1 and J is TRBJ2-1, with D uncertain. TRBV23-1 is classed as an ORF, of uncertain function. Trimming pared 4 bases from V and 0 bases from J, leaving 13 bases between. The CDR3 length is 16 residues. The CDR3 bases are TGCGCCAGCAGTCCATGTTACCGGAGCTCCTACAATGAGCAGTTCTTC. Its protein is CASSPCYRSSYNEQFF.

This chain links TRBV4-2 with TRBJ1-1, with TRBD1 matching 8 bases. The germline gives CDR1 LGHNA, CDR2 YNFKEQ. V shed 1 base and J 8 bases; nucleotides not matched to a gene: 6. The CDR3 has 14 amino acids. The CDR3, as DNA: TGTGCCAGCAGCCAAGGACAGGGGTCTGCGGAAGCTTTCTTT. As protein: CASSQGQGSAEAFF.

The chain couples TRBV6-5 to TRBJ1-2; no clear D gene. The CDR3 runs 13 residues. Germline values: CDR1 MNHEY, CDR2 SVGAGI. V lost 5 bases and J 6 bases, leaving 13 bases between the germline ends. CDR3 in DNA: TGTGCCAGCAGTCGTCCCGACTCCGATGGCTACACCTTC. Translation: CASSRPDSDGYTF.

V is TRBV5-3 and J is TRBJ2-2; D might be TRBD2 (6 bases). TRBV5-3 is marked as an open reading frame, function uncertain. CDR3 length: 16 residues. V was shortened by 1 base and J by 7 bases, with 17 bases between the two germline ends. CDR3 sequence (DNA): TGTGCCAGAAGCTTGTCGACGAGAGGGCGGGGCGGGGAGCTGTTTTTT. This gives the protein CARSLSTRGRGGELFF.

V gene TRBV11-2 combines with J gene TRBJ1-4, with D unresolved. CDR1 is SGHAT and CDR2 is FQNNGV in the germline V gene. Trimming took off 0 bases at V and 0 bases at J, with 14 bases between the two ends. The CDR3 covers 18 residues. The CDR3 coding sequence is TGTGCCAGCAGCTTAGAATTGGGCAGGCAATCAACTAATGAAAAACTGTTTTTT. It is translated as CASSLELGRQSTNEKLFF.

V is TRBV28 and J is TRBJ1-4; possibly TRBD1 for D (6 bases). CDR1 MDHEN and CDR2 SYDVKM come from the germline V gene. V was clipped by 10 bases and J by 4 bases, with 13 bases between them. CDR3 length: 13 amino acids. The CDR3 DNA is TGTGCCATACACAGGGCCGGTAATGAAAAACTGTTTTTT. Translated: CAIHRAGNEKLFF.

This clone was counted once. As DNA, the CDR3 is TGCGCCAGCAGCCAAGATCGGGCCGTTCAAGAGACCCAGTACTTC. Translated: CASSQDRAVQETQYF. The rearrangement uses TRBV4-1 and TRBJ2-5; D unclear. This CDR3 region has 15 residues. Trimming shortened V by 0 bases and J by 2 bases, and 10 bases separated the two germline ends. CDR1 is MGHRA and CDR2 is YSYEKL in the germline V gene.